This TCR beta chain stems from a study of post-analysis software for immune sequencing data. In the study overall: Secondary progressive, relapsing-remitting and progressive-relapsing multiple sclerosis were among the included disease courses.

cDNA libraries for TCR beta contained unique molecular identifiers. When 1 to 10 million T cells were used, they gave about 540,000 cDNA molecules. TCRdb itself ran the PCR reads through MiXCR, one entry per CDR3 protein. The profile shows some 240,000 distinct CDR3 sequences, around 34% of them singletons. Remarks on this clonotype: Antigen unknown. Sequence at one end of the junction differs from germline and may be a read error.

The CDR3 consists of 13 residues. Germline lookup yields CDR1 MNHNS and CDR2 SASEGT. The study, taken as a whole, reports: The five TRBV segments detected at higher frequency in patients than in controls included TRBV5-6, TRBV5-1 and TRBV20-1. Strong co-clustering by F measure linked samples that shared a preparation batch. Those with multiple sclerosis, the patient group, showed significantly lower normalized Chao1 diversity than controls.

Material for sequencing was blood. The rearrangement uses TRBV6-1 and TRBJ1-1; TRBD1 might be the D (5 bases). This TCR was sampled from a girl aged 10-17 years with multiple sclerosis. The CDR3 is CASSDRENTKAFF. The CDR3 DNA is TGTGCCAGCAGTGACAGGGAAAACACTAAAGCTTTCTTT.